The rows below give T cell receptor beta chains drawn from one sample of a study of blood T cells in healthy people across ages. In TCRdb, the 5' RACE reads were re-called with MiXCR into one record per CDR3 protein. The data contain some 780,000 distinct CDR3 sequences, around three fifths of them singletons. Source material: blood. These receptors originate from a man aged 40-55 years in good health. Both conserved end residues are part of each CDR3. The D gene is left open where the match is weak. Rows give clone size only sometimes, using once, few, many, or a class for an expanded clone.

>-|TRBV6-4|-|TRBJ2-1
CASSPIWDGEQFF
TGTGCCAGCAGCCCCATCTGGGATGGTGAGCAGTTCTTC
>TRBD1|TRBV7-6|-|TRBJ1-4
CASSLRDRVGEKLFF
TGTGCCAGCAGCTTACGGGACAGGGTGGGAGAAAAACTGTTTTTT
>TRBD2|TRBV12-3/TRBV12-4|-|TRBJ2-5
CASCPPRRLAGGSGEQYF
TGTGCCAGCTGTCCCCCCCGGAGGCTAGCGGGAGGGAGTGGTGAGCAGTACTTC
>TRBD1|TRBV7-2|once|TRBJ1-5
CASSPIGQGAKQPQHF
TGTGCCAGCAGCCCAATTGGACAGGGGGCGAAGCAGCCCCAGCATTTT
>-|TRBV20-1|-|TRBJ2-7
CSASDLRDEQYF
TGCAGTGCTAGCGACCTTCGGGACGAGCAGTACTTC
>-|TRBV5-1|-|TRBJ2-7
CASSLALPGVGEQYF
TGCGCCAGCAGCTTGGCCCTCCCAGGGGTCGGCGAGCAGTACTTC
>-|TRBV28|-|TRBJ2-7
CASYSGHSYEQYF
TGTGCCAGCTACAGCGGGCACTCCTACGAGCAGTACTTC
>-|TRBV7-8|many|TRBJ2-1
CASSRRSSTSYNEQFF
TGTGCCAGCAGCCGGCGTAGCTCAACCTCGTACAATGAGCAGTTCTTC
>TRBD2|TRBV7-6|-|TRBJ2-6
CASSPTGGSGANVPTF
TGTGCCAGTAGCCCCACTGGCGGGAGTGGGGCCAACGTCCCGACTTTC
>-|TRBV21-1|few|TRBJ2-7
CASSKARQGAPSYEQYF
TGTGCCAGCAGCAAAGCGCGCCAGGGGGCCCCCTCCTACGAGCAGTACTTC
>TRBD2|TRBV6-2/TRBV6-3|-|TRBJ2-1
CASSYPSGRAGNEQFF
TGTGCCAGCAGTTACCCTAGCGGGAGGGCCGGCAATGAGCAGTTCTTC
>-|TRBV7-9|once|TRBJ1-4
CATSKSPPGVGATNEKLFF
TGTGCCACCAGCAAGAGCCCTCCCGGTGTAGGAGCAACTAATGAAAAACTGTTTTTT
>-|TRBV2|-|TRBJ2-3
CASTPLSTDTQYF
TGTGCCAGCACGCCTCTTAGCACAGATACGCAGTATTTT
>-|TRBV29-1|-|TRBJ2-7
CSVGRWEQYF
TGCAGCGTTGGGAGGTGGGAGCAGTACTTC
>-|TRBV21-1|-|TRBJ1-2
CASSLPERRSCWYGYTF
TGTGCCAGCAGCCTCCCGGAACGGCGAAGTTGTTGGTATGGCTACACCTTC
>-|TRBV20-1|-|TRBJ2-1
CSATAGADSYNEQFF
TGCAGTGCTACCGCCGGGGCGGACTCCTACAATGAGCAGTTCTTC
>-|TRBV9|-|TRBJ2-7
CASSSRLDSYEQYF
TGTGCCAGCAGCTCCAGACTAGACTCCTACGAGCAGTACTTC
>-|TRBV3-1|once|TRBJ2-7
CASSQGWGRGYEQYF
TGTGCCAGCAGCCAAGGATGGGGTCGGGGCTACGAGCAGTACTTC